One sample yielded the 21 T cell receptor beta chains listed below, sequenced in a study of shared clonotypes between healthy human individuals. CD45RO-negative cells were positively selected for CCR7, leaving out terminally differentiated effector memory CD45RA+ cells. Repertoires were generated with immunoSEQ multiplex PCR, while TCRdb's copy carries only in-frame clones and drops some. This table holds 800,000 or so clones, approximately 96% found once. What was sequenced was naive CD8+ T cells sorted from blood. These receptors came from a man aged 25-45 years in good health.

This clone was observed once. V is TRBV11-2 and J is TRBJ2-5; TRBD2 matches at 11 bases. This CDR3 spans 16 amino acids. Germline CDR1 reads SGHAT; CDR2 reads FQNNGV. After removal of 5 bases from V and 2 bases from J, the junction contained 7 bases not matched to a gene. The CDR3 loop reads CASSLYGTSGQETQYF. The CDR3 nucleotides are TGTGCCAGCAGCCTTTACGGGACTAGCGGACAAGAGACCCAGTACTTC.

V usage is TRBV2 and J usage is TRBJ1-4; D not certain. The germline V gene has CDR1 SNHLY and CDR2 FYNNEI. V gave up 7 bases and J gave up 3 bases, with 6 bases separating them. CDR3 length: 12 residues. In DNA, the CDR3 is TGTGCCAGCACGGAGGCTAATGAAAAACTGTTTTTT. This translates into CASTEANEKLFF.

The chain has TRBV29-1 and TRBJ2-7, with 8 bases matching TRBD2. V shed 4 bases, J shed 4 bases, and the junction held 6 bases outside the gene matches. The CDR3 extends over 13 amino acids. Germline V gene lookup returns CDR1 SQVTM and CDR2 ANQGSEA. CDR3: CSVASGSFYEQYF. The CDR3 coding sequence is TGCAGCGTTGCAAGCGGGAGCTTTTACGAGCAGTACTTC.

V gene TRBV7-8 combines with J gene TRBJ2-7; TRBD2 matches 12 bases. This CDR3 comprises 15 residues. Germline CDR1 SGHVS, CDR2 FQNEAQ. J was trimmed by 0 bases and V by 4 bases; bases with no gene match: 1. Written as DNA, the CDR3 is TGTGCCAGCAGCTCTAGCGGGAGGGCCTCCTACGAGCAGTACTTC. Translating it yields CASSSSGRASYEQYF.

This sequence joins TRBV2 and TRBJ2-3; TRBD2 matches 7 bases. The junction had 11 bases not matched to a gene; V was cut back by 3 bases and J by 2 bases. From germline, CDR1 is SNHLY and CDR2 FYNNEI. This CDR3 contains 17 residues. CDR3 nucleotides: TGTGCCAGCAGTGAGGCTAGCGGAAACATACACACAGATACGCAGTATTTT. Its protein is CASSEASGNIHTDTQYF.

This clone is a singleton in its sample. The chain joins TRBV27 to TRBJ2-2, with no clear D. The V gene lost 5 bases and the J gene lost 6 bases, with 13 bases spanning the gap. Germline V gene sequence: CDR1 MNHEY, CDR2 SMNVEV (reference sequence). The CDR3 consists of 14 residues. The CDR3 DNA reads TGTGCCAGCAGTCCCCTTCAGGTGTCCGGGGAGCTGTTTTTT. This gives the protein CASSPLQVSGELFF.

The chain combines TRBV6-1 with TRBJ2-1; 7 bases map to TRBD1. The trim removed 2 bases at V and 6 bases at J, leaving 10 bases unmatched. Per the germline V gene, CDR1 is MNHNS and CDR2 is SASEGT. The CDR3 has 16 residues. The CDR3 sequence is CASSELLGTASNEQFF. The CDR3, as DNA: TGTGCCAGCAGTGAATTATTAGGGACAGCCAGCAATGAGCAGTTCTTC.

V and J are TRBV10-1 and TRBJ2-1; TRBD2 agrees at 9 bases. The CDR3 has 13 residues. CDR1 WNHNN and CDR2 SYGVQD come from the germline V gene (reference sequence). The ends lost 2 bases at V and 12 bases at J; junction bases unmatched: 5. The CDR3, as DNA: TGCGCCAGCAGTGAGACTGTTAGCGGGGGGCAGTTCTTC. Amino acid sequence: CASSETVSGGQFF.

This chain joins TRBV27 and TRBJ2-7; either TRBD1 or TRBD2 may fit D (6 bases each). The CDR3 spans 15 residues. Trimming cost V 5 bases and J 5 bases, with 19 bases left between them. Germline V gene lookup returns CDR1 MNHEY and CDR2 SMNVEV (reference sequence). CDR3 nucleotide sequence: TGTGCCAGCAGTCCACGTGGCAGGGGAGGTGACGAGCAGTACTTC. Residues: CASSPRGRGGDEQYF.

This chain uses TRBV27 with TRBJ2-7, with TRBD1 identical over 8 bases. Germline V gene lookup returns CDR1 MNHEY and CDR2 SMNVEV (reference sequence). The CDR3 has 14 residues. The trim removed 4 bases at V and 5 bases at J, leaving 7 bases unmatched. CDR3 coding DNA: TGTGCCAGCAGTTCTAACAGGGGGATCGACGAGCAGTACTTC. Translated, it gives CASSSNRGIDEQYF.

The table lists this clone with a count of one. This sample includes further DNA sequences coding for the same CDR3. The chain has TRBV14 and TRBJ2-7; D unclear. In germline, CDR1 is SGHDN, CDR2 FVKESK. The ends were cut back, 4 bases at V and 7 bases at J, with 8 bases in the middle. The CDR3 runs to 11 residues. The CDR3 DNA reads as TGTGCCAGCAGCCCCGGGTGGGAGCAGTACTTC. It codes for CASSPGWEQYF.

This chain uses TRBV27 with TRBJ2-7; TRBD2 matches 10 bases. V lost 0 bases and J lost 6; bases outside the gene matches: 8. CDR3 length equals 16 residues. CDR1 and CDR2 from the germline V gene are MNHEY and SMNVEV (reference sequence). CDR3 in DNA: TGTGCCAGCAGTTTATCTCCTAGCGGGAGTGCTGTCGAGCAGTACTTC. Encoded protein: CASSLSPSGSAVEQYF.

This rearrangement joins TRBV6-1 to TRBJ2-1; unclear D gene. This CDR3 contains 12 residues. Looked up from germline, CDR1 is MNHNS and CDR2 is SASEGT. Trimming removed 4 bases at V and 10 bases at J, with 11 bases between. The CDR3 sequence is CASSAFVGEQFF. CDR3 in DNA: TGTGCCAGCAGTGCCTTCGTGGGCGAGCAGTTCTTC.

The J gene is TRBJ1-2, the V gene TRBV2; the D gene is possibly TRBD1 (6 bases). This CDR3 contains 11 residues. CDR1 is SNHLY and CDR2 is FYNNEI in the germline V gene. V was pared by 10 bases and J by 6 bases, with 12 bases between. The CDR3 is CANRDRNGYTF. Here the CDR3 DNA reads TGTGCCAACAGGGATCGGAATGGCTACACCTTC.

This clone was detected once. V is TRBV20-1 and J is TRBJ2-7; perhaps TRBD2 as D (5 bases). Germline lookup yields CDR1 DFQATT and CDR2 SNEGSKA (reference sequence). The CDR3 has 11 amino acids. The V gene lost 7 bases and the J gene lost 3 bases, with 10 bases spanning the gap. CDR3: CSGRRDYEQYF. In DNA, the CDR3 is TGCAGTGGAAGACGGGACTACGAGCAGTACTTC.

This chain links TRBV11-3 with TRBJ2-2; the D is unclear. CDR1 SGHNT and CDR2 YENEEA come from the germline V gene. With 1 base removed from V and 1 base from J, the gap between germline ends came to 7 bases. This CDR3 is built from 15 residues. The CDR3 region has the DNA TGTGCCAGCAGCTTAGCATCGGTGAACACCGGGGAGCTGTTTTTT. Protein: CASSLASVNTGELFF.

The chain couples TRBV19 to TRBJ2-7, with D perhaps matching TRBD2 (7 bases). The CDR3 covers 16 residues. CDR1 and CDR2 from the germline V gene are LNHDA and SQIVND (reference sequence). V lost 6 bases, J lost 1 base, and 19 bases lay in between. The CDR3 bases are TGTGCCAGTAGGCCCAGGGGAGGGGTAACGTCCTACGAGCAGTACTTC. As protein: CASRPRGGVTSYEQYF. Drawing the rest from reference TRBV19 and TRBJ2-7, the complete variable domain is DGGITQSPKYLFRKEGQNVTLSCEQNLNHDAMYWYRQDPGQGLRLIYYSQIVNDFQKGDIAEGYSVSREKKESFPLTVTSAQKNPTAFYLCASRPRGGVTSYEQYFGPGTRLTVT.

The gene calls are TRBV27 and TRBJ1-2; 7 bases are a match to TRBD1. The CDR3 runs 13 residues. Germline CDR1 and CDR2: MNHEY and SMNVEV (reference sequence). Trimming cost V 6 bases and J 4 bases; bases outside gene matches: 5. This chain's CDR3 is CASRENRGYGYTF. The CDR3 DNA reads as TGTGCCAGCAGAGAGAACAGGGGCTATGGCTACACCTTC.

The genes are TRBV6-1 and TRBJ1-4, with TRBD1 as a possible D gene (6 bases). The V gene lost 4 bases and the J gene lost 0 bases, with 12 bases spanning the gap. The CDR3 is made up of 16 amino acids. Germline V gene data show CDR1 as MNHNS and CDR2 as SASEGT. CDR3 amino acids: CASSGLQGATNEKLFF. Here the CDR3 DNA reads TGTGCCAGCAGTGGATTACAGGGAGCAACTAATGAAAAACTGTTTTTT.

This chain uses TRBV18 with TRBJ1-4, with D hard to call. With 3 bases removed from V and 0 bases from J, the gap between germline ends came to 8 bases. This CDR3 spans 15 amino acids. The germline CDR1 and CDR2 sequences are KGHSH and LQKENI. CDR3 residues: CASSPKVATNEKLFF. The CDR3 nucleotides read TGTGCCAGCTCACCGAAGGTTGCAACTAATGAAAAACTGTTTTTT.

This chain links TRBV9 with TRBJ2-2; unclear D gene. Germline V lookup: CDR1 SGDLS, CDR2 YYNGEE. V gave up 7 bases and J gave up 2 bases, with 6 bases separating them. The length of the CDR3 is 12 residues. The CDR3 protein is CASLSNTGELFF. The CDR3, as DNA: TGTGCCAGCTTATCTAACACCGGGGAGCTGTTTTTT.